A single sample gave rise to the 22 T cell receptor beta chains below, sequenced in a study of cytomegalovirus exposure and HLA in healthy donors. The data were produced by immunoSEQ multiplex PCR, yet TCRdb's version contains in-frame clones alone and is incomplete. This table holds approximately 160,000 clones, over 80% found once. Sequencing was done on a sample of PBMCs. The receptors derive from a man aged 30 to 45 in good health and CMV-seropositive.

This clone has just one count. The V and J genes are TRBV7-2 and TRBJ2-2; 9 bases fit TRBD1. The germline V gene encodes CDR1 SGHTA and CDR2 FQGNSA. J was trimmed by 8 bases and V by 4 bases; bases with no gene match: 17. The CDR3 is 18 residues long. The CDR3 nucleotides are TGTGCCAGCAGCTCATACTCTTCAGGGACAGGGAGGATAGGGGAGCTGTTTTTT. Translated: CASSSYSSGTGRIGELFF.

This clone occurred a few times. This chain connects TRBV19 to TRBJ1-6, with a tentative D call TRBD1 (6 bases). The germline V and J ends were trimmed by 4 bases and 10 bases, with 11 bases remaining between them. The CDR3 consists of 13 residues. Germline V gene lookup returns CDR1 LNHDA and CDR2 SQIVND (reference sequence). The CDR3 region has the DNA TGTGCCAGTAGTACTACAGGGAAATCACCCCTCCACTTT. Encoded protein: CASSTTGKSPLHF.

This chain uses TRBV11-2 with TRBJ1-5; tentatively, D is TRBD1 (5 bases). The CDR3 runs 14 residues. The germline CDR1 and CDR2 sequences are SGHAT and FQNNGV. Trimming left V 4 bases short and J 0 bases short, with 7 bases between. The CDR3 DNA reads TGTGCCAGCAGCTCGACAGATAGCAATCAGCCCCAGCATTTT. This codes for CASSSTDSNQPQHF.

The rearrangement uses TRBV7-6 and TRBJ2-5; TRBD2 matches 8 bases. In germline, CDR1 is SGHVS, CDR2 FNYEAQ. V lost 2 bases and J lost 5; bases outside the gene matches: 4. CDR3 length equals 14 residues. The CDR3 reads CASSLMSSGETQYF. The CDR3 DNA reads as TGTGCCAGCAGCTTAATGTCTAGCGGGGAGACCCAGTACTTC.

This chain links TRBV9 with TRBJ1-1, with D tentatively TRBD1 (6 bases). With 0 bases removed from V and 5 bases from J, the gap between germline ends came to 17 bases. Germline-derived CDR1 and CDR2 are SGDLS and YYNGEE. The CDR3 consists of 16 residues. CDR3 loop: CASSVGGGVQGTEAFF. The CDR3 DNA reads TGTGCCAGCAGCGTAGGGGGAGGGGTCCAGGGGACTGAAGCTTTCTTT.

The rearrangement uses TRBV2 and TRBJ2-7; unclear D gene. The CDR3 loop spans 11 amino acids. The germline V and J ends were trimmed by 7 bases and 3 bases, with 7 bases remaining between them. CDR1 is SNHLY, CDR2 FYNNEI, per germline. The CDR3 is CASKQVYEQYF. The CDR3 DNA reads as TGTGCCAGCAAGCAGGTCTACGAGCAGTACTTC.

The chain couples TRBV30 to TRBJ1-1, with a tentative D call TRBD1 (5 bases). CDR1 is GTSNPN, CDR2 SVGIG, per germline (reference sequence). Trimming cost V 3 bases and J 8 bases, with 10 bases left between them. The CDR3 is 11 residues long. The CDR3 DNA is TGTGCCTGGAGCCGGGGGTTGGAAGCTTTCTTT. Its translation: CAWSRGLEAFF.

This clone was recorded once. The V gene is TRBV14, the J gene TRBJ2-7, with a tentative D call TRBD2 (5 bases). Germline assignment: CDR1 SGHDN and CDR2 FVKESK. CDR3 length equals 15 residues. Trimming pared 1 base from V and 5 bases from J, leaving 15 bases between. CDR3 region: CASSQAGRLTNEQYF. The CDR3 DNA reads TGTGCCAGCAGCCAAGCGGGGAGACTAACTAACGAGCAGTACTTC.

This chain links TRBV9 with TRBJ1-1; D is ambiguous. The germline V gene encodes CDR1 SGDLS and CDR2 YYNGEE. This CDR3 is built from 17 residues. V was trimmed by 0 bases and J by 4 bases, leaving 19 bases between them. The CDR3 loop reads CASSVGDTSFLSTEAFF. CDR3 bases: TGTGCCAGCAGCGTAGGGGATACTAGCTTCTTGAGCACTGAAGCTTTCTTT.

There are a few counts of this clone. The genes are TRBV9 and TRBJ1-5; 8 bases align to TRBD1. The CDR3 sequence is 15 residues long. Germline trimming cut 2 bases from V and 7 bases from J; bases unmatched to any gene: 8. Germline V gene sequence: CDR1 SGDLS, CDR2 YYNGEE. The CDR3: CASSVGTGPSQPQHF. In nucleotides, the CDR3 is TGTGCCAGCAGCGTCGGGACAGGACCAAGCCAGCCCCAGCATTTT.

CDR3 in amino acids: CASSSSGGGSGELFF. In nucleotides, the CDR3 is TGTGCCAGCAGCTCTAGCGGGGGGGGGTCCGGGGAGCTGTTTTTT. The chain is built from TRBV7-3 and TRBJ2-2, with 12 bases identical to TRBD2. V dropped 4 bases and J dropped 6; count of bases not matched to a gene: 3. The CDR3 spans 15 residues. The germline gives CDR1 SGHTA, CDR2 FQGTGA.

V and J are TRBV9 and TRBJ1-1; TRBD1 might be the D (6 bases). From germline, CDR1 is SGDLS and CDR2 YYNGEE. The V end was cut by 7 bases, the J end by 8 bases, with 18 bases between. This CDR3 comprises 13 residues. DNA of the CDR3: TGTGCCAGCTCTCGAGGGGGGGTAGCCGAAGCTTTCTTT. Its translation is CASSRGGVAEAFF.

This chain links TRBV18 with TRBJ1-1; D ambiguous. The CDR3 consists of 15 residues. Trimming cost V 3 bases and J 4 bases, with 15 bases left between them. Germline assignment: CDR1 KGHSH and CDR2 LQKENI. CDR3 sequence reads: CASSPGRAESTEAFF. CDR3 coding DNA: TGTGCCAGCTCACCCGGGAGAGCTGAGAGCACTGAAGCTTTCTTT.

The J gene is TRBJ2-6, the V gene TRBV4-2; D is perhaps TRBD1 (6 bases). The V end was cut by 0 bases, the J end by 4 bases, with 16 bases between. The CDR3 is made up of 18 amino acids. Germline assignment: CDR1 LGHNA and CDR2 YNFKEQ. CDR3 protein: CASSQEDRFSLGANVLTF. The CDR3, as DNA: TGTGCCAGCAGCCAAGAAGACAGGTTTTCTCTCGGGGCCAACGTCCTGACTTTC.

The J gene is TRBJ2-7, the V gene TRBV7-2, with a possible D match to TRBD1 (6 bases). The V end was cut by 1 base, the J end by 4 bases, with 20 bases between. Germline assignment: CDR1 SGHTA and CDR2 FQGNSA. The CDR3 spans 17 residues. The CDR3 DNA follows: TGTGCCAGCAGCTTAGTTGCAGGGGCCGCAGAATCGTACGAGCAGTACTTC. It codes for CASSLVAGAAESYEQYF.

The genes are TRBV7-9 and TRBJ1-4; TRBD1 agrees at 7 bases. The CDR3 runs to 15 residues. The junction had 9 bases not matched to a gene; V was cut back by 1 base and J by 10 bases. Germline-derived CDR1 and CDR2 are SEHNR and FQNEAQ (reference sequence). The CDR3 DNA follows: TGTGCCAGCAGCTTAGGCAGGGGGGAAATTGGAAAACTGTTTTTT. Amino acids: CASSLGRGEIGKLFF.

This chain connects TRBV27 to TRBJ2-3; 12 positions match TRBD2. V was clipped by 3 bases and J by 2 bases; unmatched bases: 9. Germline V gives CDR1 MNHEY, CDR2 SMNVEV (reference sequence). The CDR3 extends over 18 amino acids. CDR3: CASSFDRTSGTNTDTQYF. The CDR3 DNA reads TGTGCCAGCAGTTTTGATCGGACTAGCGGGACCAACACAGATACGCAGTATTTT.

J is TRBJ1-1 and V is TRBV7-2, with D maybe TRBD1 (6 bases). CDR1 and CDR2 (germline): SGHTA, FQGNSA. V lost 5 bases and J lost 4, with 14 bases in between. The CDR3 has 14 residues. The CDR3 loop reads CASSQQGGSTEAFF. The CDR3 DNA sequence: TGTGCCAGCAGCCAACAGGGCGGGTCCACTGAAGCTTTCTTT.

The V and J genes are TRBV6-6 and TRBJ1-3; 7 bases align to TRBD1. Germline trimming cut 2 bases from V and 0 bases from J; bases unmatched to any gene: 1. The CDR3 extends over 15 amino acids. CDR1 is MNHNY, CDR2 SVGAGI, per germline (reference sequence). The CDR3 nucleotides read TGTGCCAGCAGTTACGGGACAGTCTCTGGAAACACCATATATTTT. Amino acid sequence: CASSYGTVSGNTIYF.

This chain uses TRBV9 with TRBJ2-1; 10 bases are shared with TRBD2. Germline V CDR1 and CDR2: SGDLS, YYNGEE. After removal of 0 bases from V and 4 bases from J, the junction contained 4 bases not matched to a gene. The CDR3 extends over 16 amino acids. CDR3 amino acids: CASSVASGGRYNEQFF. DNA of the CDR3: TGTGCCAGCAGCGTAGCTAGCGGGGGCAGATACAATGAGCAGTTCTTC.

This chain joins TRBV4-3 and TRBJ1-2; a possible D gene is TRBD1 (5 bases). The CDR3 length is 15 residues. Germline CDR1 LGHNA, CDR2 YSLEER. V lost 3 bases to trimming and J lost 4 bases, with 15 bases between them. The CDR3 coding sequence is TGCGCCAGCAGCCAGTCAGGGTCCCGGAGCTATGGCTACACCTTC. Translated: CASSQSGSRSYGYTF.

The rearrangement links TRBV5-6 to TRBJ2-1; no clear D. Germline CDR1 reads SGHDT; CDR2 reads YYEEEE. The CDR3 runs to 11 residues. The V and J ends lost 0 bases and 15 bases respectively, with 10 bases between them. The CDR3 DNA reads TGTGCCAGCAGCTTGGGCGATCGTCGGTTCTTC. It translates to CASSLGDRRFF.